The sequence of this T cell receptor (beta chain) was determined in a study of shared clonotypes between healthy human individuals. Germline V gene data show CDR1 as MDHEN and CDR2 as SYDVKM. The CDR3 has 15 amino acids. V lost 6 bases, J lost 3 bases, and 17 bases lay in between. How the authors handled the data: ImmunoSEQ only sent back junction sequences with no quality scores, so filtering was done differently. Produced via immunoSEQ multiplex PCR; TCRdb's table is partial and in-frame only. That table gives V, J and clone size, and the DNA gave D and trimming. The table records 600,000 to 750,000 clones, 90% of them present only once.

What was sequenced was memory CD8+ T cells from PBMCs. Subset in this sample: CD45RO+ cells pooled with CCR7-negative TemRA cells. This receptor was obtained from a man between 18 and 35 years old in good health. Some clones in this sample may be carry-over from other donors' samples. The chain combines TRBV28 with TRBJ1-2; the D gene is possibly TRBD1 (5 bases). DNA of the CDR3: TGTGCCAGCAGCCCACGGATCGGGGCCTACTATGGCTACACCTTC. Encoded protein: CASSPRIGAYYGYTF.